This T cell receptor beta chain originates from a study of T cell responses to AZD1222 COVID-19 vaccine. Study-wide results and caveats: Seropositive at baseline were only a handful of AZD1222 recipients.

J was trimmed by 2 bases and V by 5 bases; bases with no gene match: 5. The CDR3 contains 15 residues. Germline V CDR1 and CDR2: KGHSH, LQKENI. About this clone: As yet, its antigen is unknown.

TCRdb's table, derived via immunoSEQ multiplex PCR, lists solely in-frame clones and lacks some. The data contain over 85,000 clones, about 92% of them singletons. This chain uses TRBV18 with TRBJ2-3; 9 bases agree with TRBD2. The TCR sequence derives from an adult who received the AZD1222 COVID-19 vaccine. The source material was peripheral blood, sampled 28 days after the second AZD1222 dose. CDR3 amino acids: CASSISGGHTDTQYF. Here the CDR3 DNA reads TGTGCCAGCTCAATCAGCGGGGGGCACACAGATACGCAGTATTTT. The full variable domain, with the rest looked up from reference TRBV18 and TRBJ2-3, is NAGVMQNPRHLVRRRGQEARLRCSPMKGHSHVYWYRQLPEEGLKFMVYLQKENIIDESGMPKERFSAEFPKEGPSILRIQQVVRGDSAAYFCASSISGGHTDTQYFGPGTRLTVL.